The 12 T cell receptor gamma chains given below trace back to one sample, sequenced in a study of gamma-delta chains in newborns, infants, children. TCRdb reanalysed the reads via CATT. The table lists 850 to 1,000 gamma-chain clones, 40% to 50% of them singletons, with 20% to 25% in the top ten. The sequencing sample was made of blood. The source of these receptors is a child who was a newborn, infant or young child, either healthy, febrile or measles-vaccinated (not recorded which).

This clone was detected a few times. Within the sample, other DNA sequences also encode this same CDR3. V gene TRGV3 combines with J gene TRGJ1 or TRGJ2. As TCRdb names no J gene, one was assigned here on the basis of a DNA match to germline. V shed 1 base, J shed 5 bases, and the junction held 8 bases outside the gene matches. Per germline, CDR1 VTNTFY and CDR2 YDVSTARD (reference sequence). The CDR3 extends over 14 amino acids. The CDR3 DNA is TGTGCCACCTGGGACAGTAACCTGAATTATAAGAAACTCTTT. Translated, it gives CATWDSNLNYKKLF.

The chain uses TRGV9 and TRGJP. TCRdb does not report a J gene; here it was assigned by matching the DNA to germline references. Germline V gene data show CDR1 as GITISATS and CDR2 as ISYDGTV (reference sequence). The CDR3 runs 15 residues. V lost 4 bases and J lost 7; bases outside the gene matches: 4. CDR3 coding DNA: TGTGCCTTGTGGGAAGATGAGTTGGGCAAAAAAATCAAGGTATTT. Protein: CALWEDELGKKIKVF.

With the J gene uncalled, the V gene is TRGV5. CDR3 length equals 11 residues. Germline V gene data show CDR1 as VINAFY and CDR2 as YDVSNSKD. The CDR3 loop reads CATWDGYKELF. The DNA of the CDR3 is TGTGCCACCTGGGATGGATATAAGGAACTCTTT.

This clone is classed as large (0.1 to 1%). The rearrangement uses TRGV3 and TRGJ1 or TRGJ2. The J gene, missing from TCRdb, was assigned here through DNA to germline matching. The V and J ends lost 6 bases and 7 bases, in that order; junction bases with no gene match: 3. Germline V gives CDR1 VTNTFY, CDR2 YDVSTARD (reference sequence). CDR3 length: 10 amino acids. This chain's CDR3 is CATWRYKKLF. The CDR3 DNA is TGTGCCACCTGGAGATATAAGAAACTCTTT.

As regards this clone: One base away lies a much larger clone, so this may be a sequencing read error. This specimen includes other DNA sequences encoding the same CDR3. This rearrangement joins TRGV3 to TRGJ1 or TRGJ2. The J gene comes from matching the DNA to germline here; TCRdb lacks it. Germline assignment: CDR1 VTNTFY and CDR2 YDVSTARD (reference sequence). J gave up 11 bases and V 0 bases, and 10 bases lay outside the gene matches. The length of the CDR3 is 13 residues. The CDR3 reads CATWDRRGREKLF. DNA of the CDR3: TGTGCCACCTGGGACAGGCGGGGCCGGGAGAAACTCTTT.

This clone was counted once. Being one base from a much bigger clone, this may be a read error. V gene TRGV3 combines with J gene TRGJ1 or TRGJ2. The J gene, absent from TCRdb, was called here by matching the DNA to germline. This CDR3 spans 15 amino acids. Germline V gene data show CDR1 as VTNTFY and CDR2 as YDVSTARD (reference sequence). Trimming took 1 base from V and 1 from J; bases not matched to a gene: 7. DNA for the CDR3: TGTGCCACCTGGGACAGCCCTACAAATTATTATAAGAAACTCTTT. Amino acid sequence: CATWDSPTNYYKKLF.

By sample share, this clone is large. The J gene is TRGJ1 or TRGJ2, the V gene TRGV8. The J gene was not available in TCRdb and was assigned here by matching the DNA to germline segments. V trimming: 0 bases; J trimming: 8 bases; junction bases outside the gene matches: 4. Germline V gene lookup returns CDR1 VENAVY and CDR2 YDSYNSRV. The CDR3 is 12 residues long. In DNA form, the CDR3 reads TGTGCCACCTGGGATAGGGGTCATAAGAAACTCTTT. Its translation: CATWDRGHKKLF.

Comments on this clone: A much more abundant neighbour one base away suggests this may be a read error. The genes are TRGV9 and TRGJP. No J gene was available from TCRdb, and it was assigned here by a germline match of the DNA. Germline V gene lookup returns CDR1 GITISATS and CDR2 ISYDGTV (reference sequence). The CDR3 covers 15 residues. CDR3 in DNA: TGTGCCTTGTGGGAGGAAGAGTTGGGCAAAAAAAACAAGGTATTT. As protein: CALWEEELGKKNKVF.

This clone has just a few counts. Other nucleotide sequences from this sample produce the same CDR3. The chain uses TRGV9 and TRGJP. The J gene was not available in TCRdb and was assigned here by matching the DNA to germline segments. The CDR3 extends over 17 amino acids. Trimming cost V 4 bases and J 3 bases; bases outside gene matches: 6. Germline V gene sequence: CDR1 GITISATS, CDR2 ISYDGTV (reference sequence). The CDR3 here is CALWDAKQELGKKIKVF. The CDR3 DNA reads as TGTGCCTTGTGGGACGCTAAGCAAGAGTTGGGCAAAAAAATCAAGGTATTT.

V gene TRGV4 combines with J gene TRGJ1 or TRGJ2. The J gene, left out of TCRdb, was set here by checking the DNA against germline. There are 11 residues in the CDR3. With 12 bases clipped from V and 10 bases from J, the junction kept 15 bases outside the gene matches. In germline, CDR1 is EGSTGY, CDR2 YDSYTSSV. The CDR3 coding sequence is TGTGCCGCCGGGGTGCGAAGCAAGAAACTCTTT. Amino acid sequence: CAAGVRSKKLF.

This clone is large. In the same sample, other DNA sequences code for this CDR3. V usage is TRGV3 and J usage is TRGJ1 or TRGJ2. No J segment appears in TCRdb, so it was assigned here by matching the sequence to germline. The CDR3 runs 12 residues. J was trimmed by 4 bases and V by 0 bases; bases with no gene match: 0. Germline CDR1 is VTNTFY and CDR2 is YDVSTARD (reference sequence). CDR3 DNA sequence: TGTGCCACCTGGGACAGGTATTATAAGAAACTCTTT. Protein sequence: CATWDRYYKKLF.

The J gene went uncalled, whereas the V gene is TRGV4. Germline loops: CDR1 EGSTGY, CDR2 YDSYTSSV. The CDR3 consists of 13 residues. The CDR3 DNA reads TGTGCCACCTGGGGGGGGCCTTATTATAAGAAACTATTT. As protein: CATWGGPYYKKLF.